The 5 T cell receptor beta chains presented below share a single source sample, sequenced in a study of response to subunit inactivated influenza vaccine. TCRdb re-called the RT-PCR reads with MiXCR, one entry per CDR3 protein. The table lists a few hundred thousand distinct CDR3 sequences, just over 20% of them singletons, with 10% to 13% in the top ten. The sample was PBMCs from blood, taken less than 22 months after vaccination. These receptors were collected from a man aged 50 to 69 who received an inactivated influenza vaccine.

The table lists this clonotype with a few counts. The chain has TRBV7-6 and TRBJ2-1; D call uncertain. Trimming stripped 3 bases from V and 0 bases from J, with 9 bases between. The CDR3 extends over 15 amino acids. Per the germline V gene, CDR1 is SGHVS and CDR2 is FNYEAQ. CDR3 nucleotide sequence: TGTGCCAGCAGCTTTGGCGTCAGCTCCTACAATGAGCAGTTCTTC. Translation gives CASSFGVSSYNEQFF.

This rearrangement joins TRBV29-1 to TRBJ1-1, with unresolved D. Germline values: CDR1 SQVTM, CDR2 ANQGSEA. V was cut by 1 base and J by 3 bases, with 6 bases left in between. The CDR3 contains 12 residues. In nucleotides, the CDR3 is TGCAGCGTTGAAGGGCTTTACACTGAAGCTTTCTTT. The encoded protein is CSVEGLYTEAFF.

This clonotype was found a few times. The chain is built from TRBV11-2 and TRBJ1-4; D is undetermined. The CDR3 extends over 15 amino acids. CDR1 and CDR2 from the germline V gene are SGHAT and FQNNGV. The V end was cut by 6 bases, the J end by 4 bases, with 15 bases between. This chain's CDR3 is CASRTRPGDNEKLFF. The CDR3 bases are TGTGCCAGCAGGACCAGACCGGGTGATAATGAAAAACTGTTTTTT.

The J gene is TRBJ1-3, the V gene TRBV4-1; D ambiguous. V was cut by 1 base and J by 0 bases, with 16 bases left in between. From germline, CDR1 is MGHRA and CDR2 YSYEKL. CDR3 size: 18 residues. CDR3 sequence reads: CASSQAATGLSSGNTIYF. The CDR3 DNA follows: TGCGCCAGCAGCCAAGCGGCTACCGGCCTGAGCTCTGGAAACACCATATATTTT.

The J gene is TRBJ2-7, the V gene TRBV5-6, with D possibly being TRBD1 or TRBD2 (5 bases each). The germline V and J ends were trimmed by 0 bases and 2 bases, with 15 bases remaining between them. The CDR3 runs 16 residues. CDR1 is SGHDT, CDR2 YYEEEE, per germline. The CDR3 spells CASSLGVGDGPYEQYF. The DNA for the CDR3 is TGTGCCAGCAGCTTGGGGGTGGGGGACGGTCCCTACGAGCAGTACTTC.